The 11 T cell receptor beta chains below come from one sample, sequenced in a study of cytomegalovirus exposure and HLA in healthy donors. Sequencing was performed with immunoSEQ multiplex PCR; in TCRdb, only in-frame clones are kept and a portion is missing. Here the sample spans 150,000 to 200,000 clones, 95% to 97% being singletons. Input material: PBMCs. The receptors here all came from a woman younger than 30 in good health and CMV-seronegative.

The chain carries TRBV4-1 and TRBJ2-7; D gene unclear. Germline values: CDR1 MGHRA, CDR2 YSYEKL. Deletions cut 4 bases from V and 2 bases from J, with 9 bases between. This CDR3 has 13 residues. For the CDR3, the DNA is TGCGCCAGCAGCCTGCAGGAAGCCTACGAGCAGTACTTC. This encodes CASSLQEAYEQYF.

This chain links TRBV4-3 with TRBJ1-4; D might be TRBD1 (6 bases). This CDR3 has 17 amino acids. Trimming left V 0 bases short and J 8 bases short, with 19 bases between. CDR1 is LGHNA, CDR2 YSLEER, per germline. In nucleotides, the CDR3 is TGCGCCAGCAGCCAAGATATTTCCAGGGGTCTAGGAGAAAAACTGTTTTTT. This sequence encodes CASSQDISRGLGEKLFF.

The chain has TRBV7-2 and TRBJ2-2, with a weak D call TRBD2 (6 bases). Trimming took off 0 bases at V and 3 bases at J, with 8 bases between the two ends. There are 15 residues in the CDR3. Germline lookup yields CDR1 SGHTA and CDR2 FQGNSA. CDR3 bases: TGTGCCAGCAGCTTAGCTGGAGGGTACACCGGGGAGCTGTTTTTT. Translation: CASSLAGGYTGELFF. Full variable domain (remainder filled in from reference TRBV7-2 and TRBJ2-2): GAGVSQSPSNKVTEKGKDVELRCDPISGHTALYWYRQSLGQGLEFLIYFQGNSAPDKSGLPSDRFSAERTGGSVSTLTIQRTQQEDSAVYLCASSLAGGYTGELFFGEGSRLTVL.

This sequence joins TRBV6-6 and TRBJ2-7; D may be TRBD1 (5 bases). Germline loops: CDR1 MNHNY, CDR2 SVGAGI (reference sequence). The CDR3 length is 15 residues. Deletions cut 0 bases from V and 4 bases from J, with 13 bases between. CDR3 nucleotides: TGTGCCAGCAGTTACTCGATCAGGGCGAGTTACGAGCAGTACTTC. Protein product: CASSYSIRASYEQYF.

The rearrangement uses TRBV7-2 and TRBJ1-2, with TRBD1 matching 7 bases. The CDR3 has 13 amino acids. With V trimmed by 5 bases and J by 10 bases, 10 bases remained unmatched. Germline V gene data show CDR1 as SGHTA and CDR2 as FQGNSA. CDR3 DNA sequence: TGTGCCAGCAGCCCCTGGGACAGCCCATCCTACACCTTC. Its protein product is CASSPWDSPSYTF.

The chain recombines TRBV30 with TRBJ1-3, with D perhaps TRBD1 (5 bases). Trimming left V 5 bases short and J 7 bases short, with 9 bases between. In germline, CDR1 is GTSNPN, CDR2 SVGIG (reference sequence). The CDR3 is 11 amino acids. The CDR3 DNA is TGTGCCTGGTCCGGGGGGAACACCATATATTTT. This sequence encodes CAWSGGNTIYF.

The gene calls are TRBV2 and TRBJ1-1, with D perhaps TRBD1 (6 bases). The CDR3 runs 16 residues. V lost 5 bases and J lost 0, with 16 bases in between. The germline CDR1 and CDR2 sequences are SNHLY and FYNNEI. As DNA, the CDR3 is TGTGCCAGCAGTCCGGGACACCGAAATATGAACACTGAAGCTTTCTTT. The encoded protein is CASSPGHRNMNTEAFF.

This chain joins TRBV2 and TRBJ2-7, with 9 bases aligning to TRBD2. In germline, CDR1 is SNHLY, CDR2 FYNNEI. The CDR3 has 14 amino acids. V was clipped by 7 bases and J by 0 bases; unmatched bases: 4. The CDR3 loop reads CASNERGVSYEQYF. The CDR3 bases are TGTGCCAGCAATGAGCGGGGGGTCTCCTACGAGCAGTACTTC.

The chain carries TRBV29-1 and TRBJ1-1; 8 nucleotides align to TRBD1. CDR1 and CDR2 from the germline V gene are SQVTM and ANQGSEA. This CDR3 spans 13 amino acids. The V gene end was trimmed by 7 bases and the J gene end by 1 base; junction bases not matched to a gene: 5. CDR3 loop: CSGSGGGNTEAFF. CDR3 sequence (DNA): TGCAGCGGCTCAGGGGGCGGGAACACTGAAGCTTTCTTT. Using reference TRBV29-1 and TRBJ1-1 for the parts outside the CDR3, the full variable domain is SAVISQKPSRDICQRGTSLTIQCQVDSQVTMMFWYRQQPGQSLTLIATANQGSEATYESGFVIDKFPISRPNLTFSTLTVSNMSPEDSSIYLCSGSGGGNTEAFFGQGTRLTVV.

V is TRBV25-1 and J is TRBJ1-4; 7 bases are a match to TRBD1. The length of the CDR3 is 16 residues. Germline CDR1 reads MGHDK; CDR2 reads SYGVNS. V shed 4 bases and J 3 bases; nucleotides not matched to a gene: 8. CDR3 bases: TGTGCCAGCAGTGCCCTACGACAGGGTCCTAATGAAAAACTGTTTTTT. This encodes CASSALRQGPNEKLFF.

This sequence joins TRBV7-2 and TRBJ2-1; 8 positions agree with TRBD1. J was trimmed by 4 bases and V by 5 bases; bases with no gene match: 7. Germline assignment: CDR1 SGHTA and CDR2 FQGNSA. The CDR3 consists of 15 residues. DNA for the CDR3: TGTGCCAGCAGCGGACAGGGCCCCGTTTACAATGAGCAGTTCTTC. Amino acid sequence: CASSGQGPVYNEQFF.